This T cell receptor beta chain was sequenced during a study of siplizumab effects on memory and regulatory T cells. Sequenced by immunoSEQ multiplex PCR; TCRdb stores in-frame clones only, minus some. The sample shows 90,000 to 130,000 clones, roughly 89% of them seen only once. The CDR3 has 14 amino acids. The germline V and J ends were trimmed by 3 bases and 9 bases, with 18 bases remaining between them. Per the germline V gene, CDR1 is LNHDA and CDR2 is SQIVND (reference sequence). The chain carries TRBV19 and TRBJ2-7; D might be TRBD1 or TRBD2, each matching 5 bases. The clonotype comes from a human donor in good health. Sequences were obtained from CD4+ T cells sorted from blood. CDR3 region: CASSIGTESSRQYF. The CDR3 DNA reads as TGTGCCAGTAGTATCGGGACGGAGTCGAGTAGGCAGTACTTC.